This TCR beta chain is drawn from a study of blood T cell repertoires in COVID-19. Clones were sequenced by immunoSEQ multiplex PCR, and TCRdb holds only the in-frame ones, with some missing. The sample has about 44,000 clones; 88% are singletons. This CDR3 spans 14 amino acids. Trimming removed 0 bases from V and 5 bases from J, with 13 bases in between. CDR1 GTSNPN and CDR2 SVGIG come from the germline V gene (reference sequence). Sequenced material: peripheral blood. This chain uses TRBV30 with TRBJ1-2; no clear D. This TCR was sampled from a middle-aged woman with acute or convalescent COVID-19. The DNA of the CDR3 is TGTGCCTGGAGTGTCATCGGGAAGGGTTATGGCTACACCTTC. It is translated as CAWSVIGKGYGYTF.